This TCR beta chain appears in the sequencing data of a study of tumor and adjacent non-tumor tissue in lung cancer. No cell sorting was done before RNA was extracted from the tissue. More than 3 cm separated this lung sample from the edge of the tumor. Donors were chemotherapy-naive, newly diagnosed lung cancer surgical patients in China, August–November 2014. Three rounds of nested PCR, following a modified ARM-PCR protocol, produced the TCRbeta library. TCRdb reprocessed the multiplex PCR reads with MiXCR, giving one entry per CDR3 protein. The sample records around 74,000 distinct CDR3 sequences, nearly 70% being singletons. Overall study findings and caveats: Significantly higher TCR diversity was found in tumor than normal lung.

Trimming took 2 bases from V and 1 from J, leaving 5 bases between them. The CDR3 is 13 residues long. Looked up from germline, CDR1 is MNHNY and CDR2 is SVGAGI (reference sequence). Comment on this clonotype: Its specificity is unknown. A much larger clone differs from this one at a single base, so this may be a read error. The CDR3 does not end in the conserved phenylalanine or tryptophan, so this is likely a read error.

The chain is built from TRBV6-6 and TRBJ2-5; D call uncertain. The sequence was collected from a woman aged 45-65 years with non-small cell lung cancer. What was sequenced was distant non-tumor lung tissue. CDR3 sequence reads: CASSYRAQETQYL. The CDR3 DNA reads TGTGCCAGCAGTTACAGGGCCCAAGAGACCCAGTACTTA.